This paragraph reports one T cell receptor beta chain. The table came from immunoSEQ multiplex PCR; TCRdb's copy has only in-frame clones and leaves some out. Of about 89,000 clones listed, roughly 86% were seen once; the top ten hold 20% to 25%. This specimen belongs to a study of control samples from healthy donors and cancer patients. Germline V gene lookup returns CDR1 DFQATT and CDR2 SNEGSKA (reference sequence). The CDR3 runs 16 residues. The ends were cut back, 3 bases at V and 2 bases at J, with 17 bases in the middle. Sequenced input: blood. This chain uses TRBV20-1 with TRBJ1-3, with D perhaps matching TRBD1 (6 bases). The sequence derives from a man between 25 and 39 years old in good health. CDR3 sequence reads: CSASPPGGATGNTIYF. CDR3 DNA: TGCAGTGCTAGTCCACCGGGGGGGGCAACTGGAAACACCATATATTTT.